This is a list of T cell receptor beta chains from one sample in a study of shared clonotypes between healthy human individuals. Profiling relied on immunoSEQ multiplex PCR, and the TCRdb table lists in-frame clones only, not all of them. The sample lists 2 million to 2.5 million clones; approximately 95% were seen once. Sequenced material: naive CD4+ T cells from PBMCs. All receptors derive from a young man in good health. Some clones in this sample may be carry-over from other donors' samples. CDR3s include the opening cysteine and the closing phenylalanine or tryptophan. A D gene is named only where the DNA matches it firmly. A row's size may be missing; if present it is once, few, many or a size class.

TGTGCCAGCAGCGCATTCACAGGGGAGGATCAGCCCCAGCATTTT	CASSAFTGEDQPQHF	NA	TRBJ1-5	TRBV5-8	TRBD1
TGTGCCAGCAGAGCGGGAGGGGGCTCCTACGAGCAGTACTTC	CASRAGGGSYEQYF	NA	TRBJ2-7	TRBV25-1	TRBD2
TGTGCCAGTAGCCTCCGGGAGACCGGGGAGCTGTTTTTT	CASSLRETGELFF	NA	TRBJ2-2	TRBV19	NA
TGCGCCAGCAGCCCTCGGGAGTGGGAGACCCAGTACTTC	CASSPREWETQYF	NA	TRBJ2-5	TRBV10-1	NA
TGCGCCAGCAGCACCATATCCGGGATGCGCGATGAGCAGTTCTTC	CASSTISGMRDEQFF	NA	TRBJ2-1	TRBV5-1	NA
TGTGCCAGTACGATAGGGACTAGCGTTACAGATACGCAGTATTTT	CASTIGTSVTDTQYF	NA	TRBJ2-3	TRBV19	TRBD2
TGTGCCAGCTCGGGACAGGGATACGAGCAGTACTTC	CASSGQGYEQYF	NA	TRBJ2-7	TRBV2	TRBD1
TGTGCCACCAGCAGACTAGCGGGACGAGATACGCAGTATTTT	CATSRLAGRDTQYF	NA	TRBJ2-3	TRBV15	TRBD2
TGTGCCAGCAGCCTAGGACCCGCGGCGGGAGTTAGCGAGCAGTACTTC	CASSLGPAAGVSEQYF	NA	TRBJ2-7	TRBV7-3	TRBD2
TGTGCCAGCAGTTTTTTTATGAACACTGAAGCTTTCTTT	CASSFFMNTEAFF	few	TRBJ1-1	TRBV28	NA
TGTGCCAGCAGTTCCCGGGGTAGCGGGATTATCTCCTACAATGAGCAGTTCTTC	CASSSRGSGIISYNEQFF	NA	TRBJ2-1	TRBV2	TRBD2
TGTGCCATCAGTGAGCAGACAGTGACGGACTACACCTTC	CAISEQTVTDYTF	NA	TRBJ1-2	TRBV10-3	NA
TGTGCCAGCAGTCCCGTTACCGGAAACACCATATATTTT	CASSPVTGNTIYF	NA	TRBJ1-3	TRBV6-6	NA
TGTGCCAGCAGCCAAAACCCCCCCAGTGAAGATACGCAGTATTTT	CASSQNPPSEDTQYF	once	TRBJ2-3	TRBV9	NA
TGCGCCAGCAGCTTGCCCAATAGCGGGAGGTCCGACGAGCAGTACTTC	CASSLPNSGRSDEQYF	NA	TRBJ2-7	TRBV5-1	TRBD2